This TCR beta chain originates from a study of T cell clonality in common variable immunodeficiency. This clone was seen a handful of times. The antigen is undetermined. The read finishes 3 residues shy of the CDR3 end, and the germline J gene is used to complete it. CDR1 MNHEY and CDR2 SVGEGT come from the germline V gene. The CDR3 has 15 residues. V was pared by 10 bases and J by 1 base, with 12 bases of the junction left unmatched. Overall study findings and caveats: In common variable immunodeficiency, TCR beta chains reportedly carried fewer deletions and N-nucleotide insertions. TCRbeta clonality was increased in CVID versus healthy controls.

Method: immunoSEQ multiplex PCR; TCRdb's copy keeps in-frame clones and lacks some. The sample gives around 28,000 clones, none seen only once, and the top ten clones hold less than 35%. Reduced serum IgG, IgA and/or IgM plus specific antibody deficiency defined CVID. No CVID subject was ill or on immunomodulatory drugs when sampled. This chain links TRBV6-2 or TRBV6-3 with TRBJ2-7; 8 bases line up with TRBD2. The source of this sequence is a human donor with common variable immunodeficiency. Sequencing was performed on peripheral blood mononuclear cells. The part of the CDR3 DNA that was read is TGTGCCATCCGATGGAGCGGGGGCTATTCCTACGAG. This encodes CAIRWSGGYSYE. The CDR3, in full, reads CAIRWSGGYSYEQYF.